The 2 T cell receptor beta chains given below trace back to one sample, sequenced in a study of blood T cell repertoires in COVID-19. Clones were sequenced by immunoSEQ multiplex PCR, and TCRdb holds only the in-frame ones, with some missing. This table has 200,000 to 250,000 clones, 88% appearing once. Sequenced material: peripheral blood. Receptor source: a man aged 70 or older with acute or convalescent COVID-19.

This sequence joins TRBV10-3 and TRBJ1-5; 8 nucleotides line up with TRBD1. Germline CDR1 is ENHRY and CDR2 is SYGVKD. The CDR3 sequence is 14 residues long. The V segment lost 6 bases and the J segment 5 bases; nucleotides outside the gene matches: 6. CDR3 residues: CAISADREYQPQHF. Written as DNA, the CDR3 is TGTGCCATCAGCGCGGACAGGGAGTATCAGCCCCAGCATTTT.

The V call is TRBV7-2, the J call TRBJ2-7, with D perhaps matching TRBD1 (7 bases). Germline CDR1 reads SGHTA; CDR2 reads FQGNSA. V dropped 3 bases and J dropped 2 bases, with 8 bases sitting between them. CDR3 size: 13 residues. The DNA of the CDR3 is TGTGCCAGCAGCTTCAGGGGGGCCTACGAGCAGTACTTC. Translating gives CASSFRGAYEQYF.